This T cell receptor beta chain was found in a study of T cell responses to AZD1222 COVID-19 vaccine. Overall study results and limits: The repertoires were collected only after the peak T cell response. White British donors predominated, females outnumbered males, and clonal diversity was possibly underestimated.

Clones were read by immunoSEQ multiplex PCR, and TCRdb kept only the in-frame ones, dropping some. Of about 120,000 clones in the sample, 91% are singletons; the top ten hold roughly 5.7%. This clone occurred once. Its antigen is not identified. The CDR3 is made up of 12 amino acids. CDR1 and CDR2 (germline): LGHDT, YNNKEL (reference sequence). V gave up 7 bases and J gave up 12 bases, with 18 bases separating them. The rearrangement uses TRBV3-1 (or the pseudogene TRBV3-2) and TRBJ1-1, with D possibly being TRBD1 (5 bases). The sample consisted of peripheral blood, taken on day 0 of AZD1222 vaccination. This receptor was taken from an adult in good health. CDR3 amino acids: CASTPGRGVTFF. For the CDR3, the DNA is TGTGCCAGCACTCCGGGGAGGGGAGTAACTTTCTTT.